What follows describes a single TCR beta chain. The TCR beta CDR3 regions underwent amplification using RNA transcripts as the source. TCR CDR3 regions were first amplified by RT-PCR with HTBI primers. TCRdb called the multiplex PCR reads again in MiXCR, with one record for every CDR3 protein. The profile covers under 550,000 distinct CDR3 sequences, with 20% appearing a single time and over 45% taken by the ten largest. These data are taken from a study of T cells in Graves' hyperthyroidism and ophthalmopathy. Material for sequencing was blood. This TCR was recovered from a man aged 40-49 years with Graves' ophthalmopathy.

The chain's CDR3 is CASSRSLEGYGYTF. CDR3 sequence (DNA): TGTGCCAGCAGCCGGAGCTTGGAGGGCTATGGCTACACCTTC. V usage is TRBV6-1 and J usage is TRBJ1-2; D uncertain. The CDR3 length is 14 residues. V was trimmed by 6 bases and J by 4 bases, leaving 15 bases between them. The germline gives CDR1 MNHNS, CDR2 SASEGT.